This TCR beta chain was obtained from a study of blood T cell repertoires in COVID-19 (TCRdb year 2020). Notes on the research overall: Samples from collaborators originated in the United States, Italy and Spain and spanned both the acute and convalescent phases of COVID-19. The material from the prospective study consisted of cDNA or gDNA derived from T cells, B-cell-depleted T cells, or PBMCs. The dataset comprised deeply sampled blood TCRbeta repertoires from subjects exposed to, actively infected with, or recovered from COVID-19. The repertoires were released in a freely available public database meant as a resource for research on the immune response to SARS-CoV-2. The samples were drawn from the first 160 participants of the ongoing ImmuneRACE study and from 1,254 subjects provided by 6 global collaborators. A de-identified subject ID, COVID-19 status, age in years and sex were almost always included in the sample metadata. Where available, HLA class I and class II types were obtained from metadata supplied by the sample provider rather than from assay-based typing.

TCRbeta CDR3 regions were amplified from genomic DNA by means of the immunoSEQ Assay, a bias-controlled multiplex PCR. As for the original processing: Within the assay, amplification of reference gene primers was used to estimate how many nucleated cells each sample contained. Sequence reads were collapsed and filtered to measure the absolute abundance of every unique TCRbeta CDR3 rearrangement. For each sample, productive Simpson clonality was calculated as the square root of Simpson's diversity index across productive rearrangements. Sourced from immuneACCESS, this table was stored by TCRdb with only in-frame sequences that have V and J called. A share of the clones is absent; for the studies checked, an unresolved V gene accounts for under half, and the remainder has no known explanation. The DNA gave D and trimming, while V, J and clone size come from that table. This sample comprises about 290,000 clones, approximately 89% of them detected only once. Around 10% of the sample is held by the ten biggest clonotypes.

Regarding this clone: Its antigen is currently not known. The input lacks base qualities; no much larger clone sits a single base away.

The CDR3 contains 18 residues, cysteine and phenylalanine counted. Only the CDR3 part of the read is kept: 54 bases, read in frame from the first base. Via the germline V gene (reference sequence), CDR1 is SEHNR and CDR2 FQNEAQ. V trim: 0 bases; J trim: 2 bases; unmatched bases: 2. One collaborating source in Seattle enrolled patients during active infection and followed them longitudinally through the course of disease. Each collaborating institution followed its own protocols to collect whole blood in K2EDTA tubes. For TCRbeta analysis, collaborators shipped samples as frozen whole blood, isolated PBMCs, or DNA extracted from either of those sample types. The paper's findings and limits, for the study overall: Clinical and demographic metadata were provided uncurated, with the amount varying by source and participant.

The sequence came from a woman aged 30 to 39 with COVID-19, enrolled during active disease. The chain employs TRBV7-9 and TRBJ2-3, with 16 central nucleotides matching TRBD2. Material: peripheral blood. The DNA reads TGTGCCAGCAGCTTAGCCGGGACTAGCGGGGGGGCCACAGATACGCAGTATTTT. It codes for CASSLAGTSGGATDTQYF.